The following is a T cell receptor beta chain sequence with its context. Looked up from germline, CDR1 is GTSNPN and CDR2 is SVGIG (reference sequence). V was pared by 8 bases and J by 2 bases, with 6 bases of the junction left unmatched. The length of the CDR3 is 12 residues. The data derive from a study of blood T cell repertoires in COVID-19. Sequencing was performed with immunoSEQ multiplex PCR; in TCRdb, only in-frame clones are kept and a portion is missing. This sample has 200,000 to 300,000 clones, with around four fifths found just once. The sequenced sample consisted of peripheral blood. The TCR originated in a woman aged 55-69 years with active or convalescent COVID-19. The V call is TRBV30, the J call TRBJ2-7; TRBD2 matches at 7 bases. CDR3 coding DNA: TGTGCCGGGGGGGACTCCACCTACGAGCAGTACTTC. It is translated as CAGGDSTYEQYF. Complete variable domain (other parts from reference TRBV30 and TRBJ2-7): SQTIHQWPATLVQPVGSPLSLECTVEGTSNPNLYWYRQAAGRGLQLLFYSVGIGQISSEVPQNLSASRPQDRQFILSSKKLLLSDSGFYLCAGGDSTYEQYFGPGTRLTVT.